This TCR beta chain was identified in a study of regulatory T cells in long-lasting Graves disease. Germline loops: CDR1 MNHEY, CDR2 SMNVEV (reference sequence). There are 16 residues in the CDR3. Trimming removed 4 bases from V and 3 bases from J; junction bases left unmatched: 7. Time point noted: newly diagnosed GD, antithyroid drugs for less than 3 months. Extracted RNA from PBMCs served as the source of the TCR library. To make TCR beta libraries, researchers used iRepertoire HTBI primers and Arm-PCR of CDR3 regions. Via MiXCR, TCRdb re-called the multiplex PCR reads, giving one row per CDR3 protein. The sample contains fewer than 550,000 distinct CDR3 sequences, roughly 17% of which appear only once. This same sample was also taken into another study, of T cells in Graves' hyperthyroidism and ophthalmopathy.

The chain couples TRBV27 to TRBJ2-2, with TRBD2 matching over 8 bases. This specimen was peripheral blood mononuclear cells (PBMCs), taken at new diagnosis, from a patient treated with antithyroid drugs. This receptor was identified in a woman aged 18-29 years with Graves disease. The CDR3 protein is CASSYSAGGYTGELFF. CDR3 nucleotide sequence: TGTGCCAGCAGTTACTCTGCGGGAGGATACACCGGGGAGCTGTTTTTT.